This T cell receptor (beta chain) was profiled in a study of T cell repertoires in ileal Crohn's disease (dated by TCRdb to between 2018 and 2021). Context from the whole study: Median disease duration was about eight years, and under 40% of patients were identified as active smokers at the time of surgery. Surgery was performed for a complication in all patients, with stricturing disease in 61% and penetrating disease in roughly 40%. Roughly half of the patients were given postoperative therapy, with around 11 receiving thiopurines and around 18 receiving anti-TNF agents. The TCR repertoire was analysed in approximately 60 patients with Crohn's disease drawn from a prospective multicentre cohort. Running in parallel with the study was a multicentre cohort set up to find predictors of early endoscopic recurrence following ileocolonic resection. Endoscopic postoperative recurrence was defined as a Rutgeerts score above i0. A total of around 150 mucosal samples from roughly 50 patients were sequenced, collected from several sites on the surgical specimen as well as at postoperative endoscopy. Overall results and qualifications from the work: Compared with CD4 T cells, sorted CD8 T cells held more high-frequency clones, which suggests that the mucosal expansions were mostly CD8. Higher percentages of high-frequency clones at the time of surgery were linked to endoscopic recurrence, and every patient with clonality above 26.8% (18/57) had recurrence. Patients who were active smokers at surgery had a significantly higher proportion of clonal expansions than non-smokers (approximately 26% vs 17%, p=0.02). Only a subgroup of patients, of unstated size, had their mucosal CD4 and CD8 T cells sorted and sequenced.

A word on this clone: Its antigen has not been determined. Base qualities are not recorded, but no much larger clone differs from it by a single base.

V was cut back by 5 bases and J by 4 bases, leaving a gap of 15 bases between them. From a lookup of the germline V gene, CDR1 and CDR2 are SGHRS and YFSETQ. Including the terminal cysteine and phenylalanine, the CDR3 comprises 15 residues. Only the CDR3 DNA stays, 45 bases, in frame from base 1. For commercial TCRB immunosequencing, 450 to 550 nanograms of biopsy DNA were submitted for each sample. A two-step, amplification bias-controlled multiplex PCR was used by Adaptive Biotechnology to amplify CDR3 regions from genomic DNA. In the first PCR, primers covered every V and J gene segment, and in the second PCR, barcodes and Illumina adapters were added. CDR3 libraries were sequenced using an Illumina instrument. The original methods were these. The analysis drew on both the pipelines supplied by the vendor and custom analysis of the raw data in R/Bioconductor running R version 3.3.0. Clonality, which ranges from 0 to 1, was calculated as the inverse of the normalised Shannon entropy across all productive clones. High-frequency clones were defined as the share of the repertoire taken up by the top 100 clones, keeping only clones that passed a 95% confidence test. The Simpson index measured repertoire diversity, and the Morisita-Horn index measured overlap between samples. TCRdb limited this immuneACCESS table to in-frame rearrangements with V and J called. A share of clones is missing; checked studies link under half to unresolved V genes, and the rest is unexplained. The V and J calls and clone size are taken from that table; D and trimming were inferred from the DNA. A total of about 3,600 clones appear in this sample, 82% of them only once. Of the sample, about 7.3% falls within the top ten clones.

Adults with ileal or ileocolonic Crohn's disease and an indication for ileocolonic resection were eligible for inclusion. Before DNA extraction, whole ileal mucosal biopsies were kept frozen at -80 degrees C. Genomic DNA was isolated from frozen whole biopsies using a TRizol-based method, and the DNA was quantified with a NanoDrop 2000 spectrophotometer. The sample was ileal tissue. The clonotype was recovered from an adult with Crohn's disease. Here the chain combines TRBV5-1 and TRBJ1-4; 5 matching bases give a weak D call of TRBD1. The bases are TGCGCCAGCAGGTTCGTCGGGGGGAGTAATGAAAAACTGTTTTTT. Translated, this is CASRFVGGSNEKLFF.